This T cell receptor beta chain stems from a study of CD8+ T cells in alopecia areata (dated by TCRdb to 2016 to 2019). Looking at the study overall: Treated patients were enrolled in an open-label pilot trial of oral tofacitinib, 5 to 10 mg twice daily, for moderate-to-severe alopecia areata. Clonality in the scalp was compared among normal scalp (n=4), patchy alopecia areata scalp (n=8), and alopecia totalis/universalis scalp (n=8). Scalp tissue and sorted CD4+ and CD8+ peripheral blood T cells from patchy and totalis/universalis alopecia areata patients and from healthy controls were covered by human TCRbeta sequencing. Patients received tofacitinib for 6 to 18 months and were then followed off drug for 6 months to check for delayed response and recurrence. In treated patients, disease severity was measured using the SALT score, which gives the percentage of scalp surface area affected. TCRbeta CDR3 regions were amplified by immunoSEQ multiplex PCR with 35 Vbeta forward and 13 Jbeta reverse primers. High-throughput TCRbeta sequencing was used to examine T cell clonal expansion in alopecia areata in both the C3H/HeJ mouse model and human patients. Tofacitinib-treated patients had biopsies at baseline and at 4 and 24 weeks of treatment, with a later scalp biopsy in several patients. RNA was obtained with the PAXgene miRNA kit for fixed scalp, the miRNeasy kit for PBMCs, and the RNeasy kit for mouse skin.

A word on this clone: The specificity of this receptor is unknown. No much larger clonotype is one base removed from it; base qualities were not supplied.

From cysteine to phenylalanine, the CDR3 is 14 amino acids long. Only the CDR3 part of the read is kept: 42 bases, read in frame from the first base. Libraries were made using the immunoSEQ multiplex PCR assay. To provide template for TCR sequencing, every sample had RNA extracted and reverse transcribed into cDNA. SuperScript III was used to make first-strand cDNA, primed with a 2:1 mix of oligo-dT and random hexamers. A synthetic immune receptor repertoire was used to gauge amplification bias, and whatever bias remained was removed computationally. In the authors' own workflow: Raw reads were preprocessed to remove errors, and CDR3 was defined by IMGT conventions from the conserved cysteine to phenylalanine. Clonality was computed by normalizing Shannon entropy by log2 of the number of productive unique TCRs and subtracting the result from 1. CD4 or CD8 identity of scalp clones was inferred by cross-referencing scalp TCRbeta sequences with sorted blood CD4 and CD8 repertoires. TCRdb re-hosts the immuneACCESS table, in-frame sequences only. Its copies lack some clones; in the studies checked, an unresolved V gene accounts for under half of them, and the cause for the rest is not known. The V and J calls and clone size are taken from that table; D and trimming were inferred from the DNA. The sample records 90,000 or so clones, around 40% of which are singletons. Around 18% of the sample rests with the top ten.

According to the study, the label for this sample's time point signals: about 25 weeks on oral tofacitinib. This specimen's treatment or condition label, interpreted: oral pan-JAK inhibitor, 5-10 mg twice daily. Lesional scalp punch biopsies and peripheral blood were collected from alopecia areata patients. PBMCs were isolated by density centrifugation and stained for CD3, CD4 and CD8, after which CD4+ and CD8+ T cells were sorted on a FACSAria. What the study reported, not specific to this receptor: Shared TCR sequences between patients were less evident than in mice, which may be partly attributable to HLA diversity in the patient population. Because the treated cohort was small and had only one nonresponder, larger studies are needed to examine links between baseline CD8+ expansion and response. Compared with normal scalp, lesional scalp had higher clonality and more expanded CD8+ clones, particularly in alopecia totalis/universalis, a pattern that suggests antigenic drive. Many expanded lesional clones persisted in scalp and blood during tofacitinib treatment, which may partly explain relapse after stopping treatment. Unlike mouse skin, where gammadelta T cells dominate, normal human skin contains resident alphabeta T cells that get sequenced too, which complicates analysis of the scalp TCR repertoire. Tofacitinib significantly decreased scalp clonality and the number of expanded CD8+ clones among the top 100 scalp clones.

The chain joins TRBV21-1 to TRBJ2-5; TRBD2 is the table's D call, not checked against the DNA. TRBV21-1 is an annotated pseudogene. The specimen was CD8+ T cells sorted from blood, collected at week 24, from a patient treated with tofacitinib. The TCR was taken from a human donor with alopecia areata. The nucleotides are TGTGCCAGCAGCAAAGGGACTGACCAAGAGACCCAGTACTTC. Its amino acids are CASSKGTDQETQYF.